This T cell receptor beta chain was sequenced in a study of cytomegalovirus exposure and HLA in healthy donors. PCR used 60 Vbeta primers and 13 Jbeta primers. This table comes from immunoSEQ multiplex PCR, and its TCRdb copy is limited to in-frame clones, with some not included. The sample includes roughly 160,000 clones, less than 80% seen only once; the top ten take about 2.2%. Remarks on this clone: The antigen remains undetermined.

Germline CDR1 is SGHDT and CDR2 is YYEEEE. The ends lost 4 bases at V and 6 bases at J; junction bases unmatched: 8. This CDR3 has 15 amino acids. Whole-study results and caveats: The study dropped some indistinguishable V segments, TRBV6-2 and TRBV6-3 among them. Some public TCRs appeared in many individuals, while most sequences were rare. Sequences of the TCR beta chain were said to predict the HLA-A and HLA-B alleles of most subjects accurately.

Sequencing input: PBMCs. The source is a middle-aged man in good health and CMV-seronegative. The chain employs TRBV5-6 and TRBJ2-1, with TRBD2 matching 9 bases. The CDR3 DNA is TGTGCCAGCAGCCCGGGACTAGCAAGGGGCAATGAGCAGTTCTTC. This codes for CASSPGLARGNEQFF. The variable domain in full, completed from reference TRBV5-6 and TRBJ2-1, reads DAGVTQSPTHLIKTRGQQVTLRCSPKSGHDTVSWYQQALGQGPQFIFQYYEEEERQRGNFPDRFSGHQFPNYSSELNVNALLLGDSALYLCASSPGLARGNEQFFGPGTRLTVL.